Listed below are T cell receptor beta chains from one sample, sequenced in a study of vaccination and CD4 T cells after COVID-19. No antigen is known for these receptors. Using its own MiXCR run on the PCR reads, TCRdb lists one record per CDR3 protein. The sample has 11,000 or so distinct CDR3 sequences, approximately 62% seen once. Source material: CD4+ T cells from blood, cultured in vitro. All receptors come from a human donor who had recovered from COVID-19. Both conserved end residues are part of each CDR3. D genes are given only for firm matches. A row's size may be missing; if present it is once, few, many or a size class.

D gene,J gene,clone size,V gene,CDR3 DNA,CDR3 protein
TRBD1,TRBJ2-7,-,TRBV2,TGTGCCAGCGAGGGACAGGGGAGCGAGCAGTACTTC,CASEGQGSEQYF
-,TRBJ1-5,-,TRBV28,TGTGCCAGCAGTTTATACCCACCAGGAACCCAAAGCAATCAGCCCCAGCATTTT,CASSLYPPGTQSNQPQHF
-,TRBJ1-1,-,TRBV6-1,TGTGCCACCCGCGGACAGCAGAACACTGAAGCTTTCTTT,CATRGQQNTEAFF
TRBD1,TRBJ1-5,-,TRBV19,TGTGCCAGTTGGAGTACAGGGGGCTTAGTTCAGCCCCAGCATTTT,CASWSTGGLVQPQHF
TRBD2,TRBJ2-1,-,TRBV28,TGTGCCAGCAGTTCACCCACTAGCGGGAGCATCTACAATGAGCAGTTCTTC,CASSSPTSGSIYNEQFF
-,TRBJ1-2,few,TRBV5-4,TGTGCCAGCAGCTTTGACCGGGCTAGAGCTAACTATGGCTACACCTTC,CASSFDRARANYGYTF
-,TRBJ2-4,-,TRBV20-1,TGCAGTGCTCCCGATTTATTAGCCAAAAACATTCAGTACTTC,CSAPDLLAKNIQYF
TRBD1,TRBJ2-7,once,TRBV5-1,TGCGCCAGCACCCCGGGACAGCGGATCGGCGAGCAGTACTTC,CASTPGQRIGEQYF
TRBD2,TRBJ2-5,-,TRBV2,TGTGCCACCGAAGCGGGAGCTCAAGAGACCCAGTACTTC,CATEAGAQETQYF
TRBD1,TRBJ1-1,few,TRBV2,TGTGCCAGCAGTGAAGGGACAGGGGGCAACACTGAAGCTTTCTTT,CASSEGTGGNTEAFF
-,TRBJ2-7,-,TRBV6-2/TRBV6-3,TGTGCCAGCAGCCGACTAGGGGGGGCCTCCTACGAGCAGTACTTC,CASSRLGGASYEQYF
-,TRBJ1-5,large,TRBV19,TGTGCCAGTAGTATACTGAGAGGGCCGGGCCAGCCCCAGCATTTT,CASSILRGPGQPQHF
-,TRBJ2-7,hyperexpanded,TRBV21-1,TGTGCCAGCAGCACACGACAGGGTTGTTTCCACGAGCAGTACTTC,CASSTRQGCFHEQYF
TRBD1,TRBJ1-6,-,TRBV7-9,TGTGCCAGCAGCCCAGGGGGGGGAGGGCCGAATTCACCCCTCCACTTT,CASSPGGGGPNSPLHF
TRBD1,TRBJ1-2,-,TRBV30,TGTGCCTGGAGTGTATTTGGGGACAGGGGATCCTATGGCTACACCTTC,CAWSVFGDRGSYGYTF
TRBD2,TRBJ2-7,-,TRBV7-2,TGTGCCAGCAGCCCCACTAGCGGGCTCACCTACGAGCAGTACTTC,CASSPTSGLTYEQYF
-,TRBJ2-7,-,TRBV15,TGTGCCACCAGCAGAGATTCGTCAGGGGATAACGAGCAGTACTTC,CATSRDSSGDNEQYF
TRBD1,TRBJ2-7,-,TRBV20-1,TGCAGTGCTAGAACCCGACAGGGTCTGGCGAGCGAGCAGTACTTC,CSARTRQGLASEQYF
-,TRBJ1-3,-,TRBV7-8,TGTGCCAGCAGCGCCCGTTTCGGGAACACCATATATTTT,CASSARFGNTIYF
-,TRBJ1-4,-,TRBV6-5,TGTGCCAGCAGTTCGTCACAGGGTATTGAAAAACTGTTTTTT,CASSSSQGIEKLFF
-,TRBJ2-7,-,TRBV28,TGTGCCAGCAGTTCACAGGCTAAGCAGTACTTC,CASSSQAKQYF
TRBD1,TRBJ1-4,few,TRBV29-1,TGCAGCGGGGGACAGGGGGCTGGTGAAAAACTGTTTTTT,CSGGQGAGEKLFF
TRBD1,TRBJ2-3,-,TRBV7-9,TGTGCCAGCAGCTTAGCAGGGGGCCCGATACGAGATACGCAGTATTTT,CASSLAGGPIRDTQYF
TRBD1,TRBJ1-1,few,TRBV6-1,TGTGCCAGCAGAAACGGACAGGGGGCGAACACTGAAGCTTTCTTT,CASRNGQGANTEAFF
-,TRBJ2-3,-,TRBV21-1,TGTGCCAGCAGCAAAAAGGGGGCGGAGAATACGCAGTATTTT,CASSKKGAENTQYF
-,TRBJ2-6,-,TRBV2,TGTGCCAGCAGCAGAGCCGGGCCGGGGGCTGGGGCCAACGTCCTGACTTTC,CASSRAGPGAGANVLTF
TRBD1,TRBJ1-2,-,TRBV28,TGTGCCAGCTCTTCCGGGACAGGGGGATATGGCTACACCTTC,CASSSGTGGYGYTF
-,TRBJ1-6,-,TRBV9,TGTGCCAGCAGCGTAAGCGGAGTGGCCGGAGATGGGTCCTATAATTCACCCCTCCACTTT,CASSVSGVAGDGSYNSPLHF
TRBD1,TRBJ1-1,few,TRBV28,TGTGCCCTTGGGGACAGGGGATCAAACACTGAAGCTTTCTTT,CALGDRGSNTEAFF
-,TRBJ1-6,-,TRBV20-1,TGCAGTGCTAGATTCGCGAGGAGCTCCTATAATTCACCCCTCCACTTT,CSARFARSSYNSPLHF
-,TRBJ2-5,once,TRBV2,TGTGCCAGCAGTGAAGGCCTAGAAGAGACCCAGTACTTC,CASSEGLEETQYF
TRBD1,TRBJ1-5,-,TRBV19,TGTGCCAGTAGTTCCGGGACAGGTACTAATCAGCCCCAGCATTTT,CASSSGTGTNQPQHF
-,TRBJ2-6,few,TRBV28,TGTGCCAGCAGTGAGTGGATGGACTCTGGGGCCAACGTCCTGACTTTC,CASSEWMDSGANVLTF
-,TRBJ2-3,-,TRBV10-3,TGTGCCATCAGTGTATACGGGGCTAGCACAGATACGCAGTATTTT,CAISVYGASTDTQYF
-,TRBJ1-4,-,TRBV18,TGTGCCAGCTCACGGGACGGAAGGAATGAAAAACTGTTTTTT,CASSRDGRNEKLFF
-,TRBJ2-3,-,TRBV7-8,TGTGCCAGCAGCTTAGGACGGAGACTTGGGACTAGCACAGATACGCAGTATTTT,CASSLGRRLGTSTDTQYF
-,TRBJ1-1,-,TRBV20-1,TGCAGTGCTAGTTCCCCGGCGGGGGGGGCGCGGACTGAAGCTTTCTTT,CSASSPAGGARTEAFF
TRBD1,TRBJ1-2,once,TRBV9,TGTGCCAGCAGCGCGACTGGGACAGGGGTTTCTGGCTACACCTTC,CASSATGTGVSGYTF
TRBD1,TRBJ1-1,few,TRBV27,TGTGCCAGCAGTCGAGACAGGGGTCGGGGCACTGAAGCTTTCTTT,CASSRDRGRGTEAFF
-,TRBJ1-1,-,TRBV7-9,TGTGCCAGCAGCTCAGGGACGTACACTGAAGCTTTCTTT,CASSSGTYTEAFF